This TCR beta chain was obtained from a study of siplizumab effects on memory and regulatory T cells (dated by TCRdb to between 2018 and 2021). In the study overall: Across about eight responder-stimulator pairs, mixed lymphocyte reactions were run as pairs, one with siplizumab at approximately 1 ug/mL and one without drug. The study looked at the effect of siplizumab, an anti-CD2 antibody, on alloreactive T-cell subsets in allogeneic mixed lymphocyte reactions made from human PBMCs. Beyond this particular receptor, the publication reports: Siplizumab significantly reduced the cumulative frequency of alloreactive sequences traceable to unstimulated CD4+ memory T cells. No functional confirmation was obtained for the suppressive function of proliferating Tregs from siplizumab cultures. Compared with memory T cells, unstimulated naive T cells appeared more diverse, and naive cells seemed to make a substantial contribution to the alloresponse. Sequences below about 10^-5 frequency were poorly captured, so only a minor fraction of alloreactive clones could be mapped to unstimulated subsets. Among mappable alloreactive CD4+ clones, an average Treg-derived fraction of about 70% was observed with siplizumab, compared with 26.9% in control reactions. For roughly 80-95% of proliferating CD4+ or CD8+ clones, no naive or memory phenotype could be assigned.

Preparation of the library involved the immunoSEQ multiplex PCR assay. About 10^5 TCR templates per sample were assayed on the deep sequencing platform. Genomic DNA extracted from sorted T cells was the material used for TCRbeta CDR3 sequencing. In the source study's methods: Clonal analysis of TCRbeta CDR3 data was done in the R programming language. Alloreactive CD4+ and CD8+ clones were identified by comparing unstimulated samples to CFSE-low samples taken after the reaction. Regulatory or non-regulatory origin of alloreactive CD4+ clones was assigned by matching sequences to the sorted unstimulated Treg and non-Treg repertoires. The clones in this table, taken by TCRdb from immuneACCESS, are in-frame only. Not every clone is retained; where verified, under half of the shortfall comes from an unresolved V gene, and the cause of the rest is unknown. That table is the source of V, J and clone size, and D and trimming were worked out from the DNA. The sample data list over 14,000 clones, and around 49% of these were observed just once. The ten most abundant clones make up approximately 8.2% of the sample.

Mixed lymphocyte reaction cells were cocultured at 37°C for more than 5 days. Responder PBMCs were labelled with CFSE, stimulator PBMCs were labelled with Violet Dye, and the two were mixed at a 1:1 ratio. Sorted unstimulated T cells and proliferating T cells recovered from mixed lymphocyte reactions underwent TCRbeta CDR3 sequencing. Fresh whole blood from roughly ten HLA-typed healthy donors was used to isolate PBMCs. For TCR sequencing, responder T cells that had proliferated and were CFSE-low were FACS-sorted once the mixed lymphocyte reaction was over. From its cysteine to its phenylalanine, the CDR3 spans 14 amino acids. The only DNA kept is the CDR3, 42 bases in frame from the first base. V loses 5 bases, J loses 1 base, and the germline ends lie 11 bases apart. The germline V gene encodes CDR1 MNHNS and CDR2 SASEGT. A word on this clone: The specificity of this receptor is unknown. Base quality data are lacking; no much larger clone is found one base away.

Material for sequencing was CFSE-low (dividing) CD4+ T cells sorted from an allogeneic mixed lymphocyte reaction. The clonotype comes from a human donor in good health; the cells came from an allogeneic mixed lymphocyte reaction. In this chain, TRBV6-1 is recombined with TRBJ1-1; the D gene is not confidently resolved. DNA sequence: TGTGCCAGCAGTTCAGGACGGCAGAACACTGAAGCTTTCTTT. This translates into CASSSGRQNTEAFF.